Listed below are T cell receptor beta chains from one sample, sequenced in a study of CD8 T cells in Susac syndrome. TCRdb itself ran the immunoSEQ multiplex PCR reads through MiXCR, one entry per CDR3 protein. The top ten hold approximately 0.08% of the sample, which has about 150,000 distinct CDR3 sequences, more than 90% seen once. Material for sequencing was CD4+ T cells from PBMCs. These receptors were collected from a human donor with Susac syndrome. The CDR3 runs from the conserved cysteine through the conserved F or W. The order of the fields is clone size, D gene, J gene, V gene, CDR3 protein, CDR3 DNA. D genes are given only for firm matches. A row's size may be missing; if present it is once, few, many or a size class.

clone size: -
D gene: TRBD1
J gene: TRBJ2-3
V gene: TRBV12-3/TRBV12-4
CDR3 protein: CASSSRTGTGDTQYF
CDR3 DNA: TGTGCCAGCAGTTCCAGGACAGGAACAGGAGATACGCAGTATTTT

clone size: once
D gene: -
J gene: TRBJ1-5
V gene: TRBV29-1
CDR3 protein: CSATHGNQPQHF
CDR3 DNA: TGCAGCGCCACCCATGGCAATCAGCCCCAGCATTTT

clone size: -
D gene: -
J gene: TRBJ2-7
V gene: TRBV7-9
CDR3 protein: CASSPETTGTEQYF
CDR3 DNA: TGTGCCAGCAGCCCCGAGACTACAGGGACCGAGCAGTACTTC

clone size: -
D gene: TRBD2
J gene: TRBJ2-5
V gene: TRBV2
CDR3 protein: CASSEGREPQYF
CDR3 DNA: TGTGCCAGCAGTGAGGGGCGGGAGCCTCAGTACTTC

clone size: -
D gene: TRBD1
J gene: TRBJ2-7
V gene: TRBV9
CDR3 protein: CASSLQGGEQYF
CDR3 DNA: TGTGCCAGCAGCCTACAGGGGGGCGAGCAGTACTTC

clone size: -
D gene: TRBD1
J gene: TRBJ1-1
V gene: TRBV7-9
CDR3 protein: CASKLGQPNTEAFF
CDR3 DNA: TGTGCCAGCAAACTGGGACAGCCGAACACTGAAGCTTTCTTT

clone size: once
D gene: TRBD1
J gene: TRBJ1-1
V gene: TRBV28
CDR3 protein: CASSQPGQGGTEAFF
CDR3 DNA: TGTGCCAGCAGCCAACCGGGACAGGGAGGCACTGAAGCTTTCTTT

clone size: -
D gene: -
J gene: TRBJ1-2
V gene: TRBV9
CDR3 protein: CASSVASAGYGYTF
CDR3 DNA: TGTGCCAGCAGCGTGGCCAGTGCGGGCTATGGCTACACCTTC

clone size: -
D gene: TRBD2
J gene: TRBJ2-2
V gene: TRBV3-1
CDR3 protein: CASSHGLAELFF
CDR3 DNA: TGTGCCAGCAGCCACGGACTAGCGGAGCTGTTTTTT

clone size: -
D gene: TRBD2
J gene: TRBJ2-5
V gene: TRBV20-1
CDR3 protein: CSARDRLGGETQYF
CDR3 DNA: TGCAGTGCTAGAGATCGGTTGGGGGGGGAGACCCAGTACTTC

clone size: once
D gene: TRBD1
J gene: TRBJ1-2
V gene: TRBV5-1
CDR3 protein: CASSLRQGDYGYTF
CDR3 DNA: TGCGCCAGCAGCCTACGACAGGGAGACTATGGCTACACCTTC

clone size: -
D gene: -
J gene: TRBJ2-2
V gene: TRBV4-1
CDR3 protein: CASSRARVAQAGELFF
CDR3 DNA: TGCGCCAGCAGCCGTGCCAGGGTGGCGCAAGCCGGGGAGCTGTTTTTT

clone size: -
D gene: TRBD1
J gene: TRBJ2-1
V gene: TRBV5-4
CDR3 protein: CASSLGGQVNNEQFF
CDR3 DNA: TGTGCCAGCAGCTTGGGGGGACAGGTTAACAATGAGCAGTTCTTC

clone size: -
D gene: -
J gene: TRBJ2-5
V gene: TRBV27
CDR3 protein: CASSAGTETQETQYF
CDR3 DNA: TGTGCCAGCAGTGCCGGGACTGAAACTCAAGAGACCCAGTACTTC

clone size: -
D gene: -
J gene: TRBJ1-5
V gene: TRBV3-1
CDR3 protein: CASSAPGEPQHF
CDR3 DNA: TGTGCCAGCAGCGCCCCGGGGGAGCCCCAGCATTTT

clone size: once
D gene: -
J gene: TRBJ1-2
V gene: TRBV29-1
CDR3 protein: CSVERPLSAGNYGYTF
CDR3 DNA: TGCAGCGTTGAAAGGCCTCTATCAGCGGGGAACTATGGCTACACCTTC

clone size: -
D gene: -
J gene: TRBJ1-1
V gene: TRBV13
CDR3 protein: CASSFQQGPNTEAFF
CDR3 DNA: TGTGCCAGCAGCTTCCAACAGGGACCGAACACTGAAGCTTTCTTT

clone size: -
D gene: -
J gene: TRBJ2-7
V gene: TRBV15
CDR3 protein: CATSSAGIYEQYF
CDR3 DNA: TGTGCCACCAGCTCCGCCGGGATCTACGAGCAGTACTTC